This TCR beta chain was documented in a study of cytomegalovirus exposure and HLA in healthy donors. TCRdb's copy holds only in-frame clones and misses some; the assay was immunoSEQ multiplex PCR. The sample records about 150,000 clones, roughly nine tenths being singletons. Germline V lookup: CDR1 PRHDT, CDR2 FYEKMQ (reference sequence). Unmatched junction bases numbered 11, after V lost 5 bases and J lost 6 bases. CDR3 length equals 17 residues. The donors were members of the validation cohort, which comprised more than 90 subjects and was separate from the first cohort of 666 subjects. Study results and limitations: The classifier was said to identify cytomegalovirus status with high specificity and sensitivity. First-cohort TCR clusters were later found to tend to co-occur in the approximately 120 validation repertoires.

On this clone: Its target is unknown.

The sequence derives from a woman aged 18-29 years in good health and CMV-seropositive. The source material was PBMCs. The rearrangement joins TRBV13 to TRBJ2-2; 11 nucleotides line up with TRBD2. The CDR3 reads CASSHAATSGAAGELFF. The CDR3 bases are TGTGCCAGCAGCCACGCGGCGACTAGCGGGGCGGCCGGGGAGCTGTTTTTT.